This T cell receptor (beta chain) was recorded in a study of blood T cell repertoires in COVID-19 (dated by TCRdb to the early 2020s). About the study as a whole: Collaborator samples came from the United States, Italy and Spain and covered acute and convalescent phases of COVID-19. The prospective study material was composed of cDNA or gDNA derived from T cells, B-cell-depleted T cells, or PBMCs. Subjects who had been exposed to COVID-19, were actively infected with it, or had recovered from it provided the deeply sampled blood TCRbeta repertoires that made up the dataset. The repertoires were released in a freely available public database meant as a resource for research on the immune response to SARS-CoV-2. The samples were drawn from two sources: the first 160 participants of the ongoing ImmuneRACE study, and over 1,000 subjects contributed by 6 global collaborators. The sample metadata nearly always contained a de-identified subject ID, COVID-19 status, age in years and sex. Where available, HLA class I and class II types were obtained from metadata supplied by the sample provider rather than from assay-based typing. Results and caveats for the whole study, not just this receptor: The amount of clinical and demographic metadata varied by source and participant and was provided uncurated.

Turning to this clone: Its antigen is unknown. No base qualities exist here, and no much larger clone lies one base off it.

From the cysteine through the phenylalanine, the CDR3 covers 17 amino acids. CDR3 DNA is the only sequence kept; it has 51 bases, read in frame from the first base. Per the germline V gene (reference sequence), GTSNPN is the CDR1 and SVGIG is the CDR2. V loses 2 bases at its end and J loses 2 bases; junction bases beyond the gene matches: 10. The collaborating institutions used their own protocols to collect whole blood in K2EDTA tubes. For TCRbeta analysis, collaborators shipped samples in one of three forms: frozen whole blood, isolated PBMCs, or DNA extracted from either of those sample types. The immunoSEQ Assay, a bias-controlled multiplex PCR, was used to amplify TCRbeta CDR3 regions from genomic DNA. Per the original workflow: Nucleated cell counts per sample were estimated from amplification of reference gene primers within the assay. To quantify the absolute abundance of each unique TCRbeta CDR3 rearrangement, sequence reads were collapsed and filtered. For each sample, productive Simpson clonality was calculated as the square root of Simpson's diversity index over productive rearrangements. TCRdb provides this immuneACCESS table in a form limited to in-frame rearrangements. Some clones are lacking; in checked studies, under half of them reflect an unresolved V gene, and why the rest are absent is not known. V and J calls and clone size are as listed in that table; D and trimming were resolved from the DNA. This sample gives 40,000 to 55,000 clones in total; 85% to 90% of them show up just once. The leading ten clones occupy 27% of the sample.

Material for sequencing was peripheral blood. This receptor was obtained from a human donor in a cohort sampled during active COVID-19. The rearrangement combines TRBV30 with TRBJ2-3, and 10 junctional nucleotides match TRBD2. The nucleotide sequence is TGTGCCTGGAGTTCTTTCTCAGGACTAGCGGCCACAGATACGCAGTATTTT. Its product reads: CAWSSFSGLAATDTQYF.